Listed below are T cell receptor beta chains from one sample, sequenced in a study of blood T cells in healthy people across ages. TCRdb re-called the 5' RACE reads with MiXCR, one entry per CDR3 protein. Altogether about 1.1 million distinct CDR3 sequences are present, 30% to 40% being singletons, with the ten largest covering roughly 13%. Sequencing was done on a sample of blood. All receptors come from a man aged 18 to 29 in good health. Both conserved end residues are part of each CDR3. D genes are given only for firm matches. Rows give clone size only sometimes, using once, few, many, or a class for an expanded clone.

J,D,V,size,CDR3,DNA
TRBJ2-1,-,TRBV4-1,-,CAGSQDPPSSYNEQFF,TGCGCCGGCAGCCAAGATCCGCCGAGCTCCTACAATGAGCAGTTCTTC
TRBJ2-3,-,TRBV5-4,-,CASSLGNRVRRDTQYF,TGTGCCAGCAGCTTAGGGAACAGGGTAAGACGGGATACGCAGTATTTT
TRBJ1-1,TRBD1,TRBV6-2/TRBV6-3,few,CASRPQTGWVSTEAFF,TGTGCCAGCAGGCCCCAGACAGGGTGGGTGAGCACTGAAGCTTTCTTT
TRBJ2-7,TRBD2,TRBV6-2/TRBV6-3,-,CASWAGGFGTYEQYF,TGTGCCAGCTGGGCGGGGGGGTTCGGTACCTACGAGCAGTACTTC
TRBJ1-5,-,TRBV12-3/TRBV12-4,many,CASRASNQPQHF,TGTGCCAGCAGGGCTAGCAATCAGCCCCAGCATTTT
TRBJ1-1,-,TRBV7-9,-,CASSLGMGASFF,TGTGCCAGCAGCTTAGGTATGGGGGCATCTTTCTTT
TRBJ2-3,-,TRBV29-1,-,CSAVGGATDAQYF,TGCAGCGCCGTAGGAGGGGCCACAGATGCGCAGTATTTT
TRBJ2-2,TRBD1,TRBV5-1,-,CASSWTDRGGTGELFF,TGCGCCAGCAGCTGGACGGACAGGGGTGGCACCGGGGAGCTGTTTTTT
TRBJ2-3,TRBD2,TRBV27,-,CASSSQSSGGSTDTQYF,TGTGCCAGCAGTTCCCAATCAAGCGGGGGTAGCACAGATACGCAGTATTTT
TRBJ2-3,-,TRBV4-1,many,CASSQEVGRTQYF,TGCGCCAGCAGCCAAGAAGTTGGACGTACGCAGTATTTT
TRBJ2-4,-,TRBV2,-,CASSELVSSGNIQYF,TGTGCCAGCAGTGAATTGGTCTCTTCAGGAAACATTCAGTACTTC
TRBJ2-7,-,TRBV7-2,-,CASSLESGLEQYF,TGTGCCAGCAGCTTAGAATCGGGGCTCGAGCAGTACTTC
TRBJ2-3,-,TRBV3-1,-,CASSQDGLTADTQYF,TGTGCCAGCAGCCAAGACGGGCTGACGGCAGATACGCAGTATTTT